This entry features one T cell receptor (beta chain) sequence. Then a second PCR, running roughly 6 to 12 cycles, was carried out with a sample-barcoded 5' primer and a J-beta primer mix. TCRdb reprocessed the 5' RACE reads via MiXCR and lists one record per CDR3 protein. The data hold over 1,500,000 distinct CDR3 sequences, with about 39% observed a single time. The data were taken from a study of blood T cells in healthy people across ages. V lost 3 bases to trimming and J lost 2 bases, with 8 bases between them. There are 13 residues in the CDR3. The specimen was blood. This chain connects TRBV12-3 or TRBV12-4 to TRBJ2-7, with D hard to call. The sequence came from a human donor in good health. The CDR3 here is CASSLNPAYEQYF. The CDR3 DNA sequence: TGTGCCAGCAGTTTGAACCCTGCCTACGAGCAGTACTTC.